This entry is about one T cell receptor (beta chain). Primers included in the PCR were 60 Vbeta and 13 Jbeta primers. Assay: immunoSEQ multiplex PCR; the TCRdb copy retains only in-frame clones and omits some. The listing contains roughly 100,000 clones. The source of the sample is a study of cytomegalovirus exposure and HLA in healthy donors. The CDR3 length is 17 residues. CDR1 SGHRS and CDR2 YFSETQ come from the germline V gene. Trimming at V came to 2 bases and at J to 0 bases, leaving 10 bases not matched to a gene. V usage is TRBV5-1 and J usage is TRBJ2-7; 8 nucleotides align to TRBD1. The clonotype originates from a man in his forties or fifties in good health and CMV-seronegative. Specimen: PBMCs. This chain's CDR3 is CASSFRTGGASSYEQYF. For the CDR3, the DNA is TGCGCCAGCAGCTTTCGAACAGGGGGTGCGAGCTCCTACGAGCAGTACTTC.